The 26 T cell receptor beta chains reported below all come from one sample, sequenced in a study of blood T cell repertoires in COVID-19. The protocol was immunoSEQ multiplex PCR, while the TCRdb copy is restricted to in-frame clones and leaves out a portion. The sample has some 300,000 clones; 90% are singletons. Sequencing input: peripheral blood. These receptors were collected from a woman aged 45-65 years with COVID-19, enrolled during active disease.

This chain links TRBV7-9 with TRBJ2-1, with TRBD2 matching 12 bases. Trimming removed 5 bases from V and 0 bases from J; junction bases left unmatched: 11. Germline V gives CDR1 SEHNR, CDR2 FQNEAQ (reference sequence). This CDR3 has 19 amino acids. CDR3 in amino acids: CASSLGLAGWQGSYNEQFF. The CDR3 region has the DNA TGTGCCAGCAGCCTCGGACTAGCGGGATGGCAGGGCTCCTACAATGAGCAGTTCTTC.

The J gene is TRBJ2-7, the V gene TRBV30; 8 positions match TRBD1. Per germline, CDR1 GTSNPN and CDR2 SVGIG (reference sequence). This CDR3 has 16 residues. V gave up 4 bases and J gave up 2 bases; unmatched junction bases: 13. For the CDR3, the DNA is TGTGCCTGGACGAGCAGGGGGCTACTATGGACCTACGAGCAGTACTTC. Translated, it gives CAWTSRGLLWTYEQYF.

This chain uses TRBV10-3 with TRBJ1-2, with TRBD1 matching 7 bases. The J segment lost 3 bases and the V segment lost 8 bases, leaving 6 bases of the junction unmatched. CDR1 is ENHRY, CDR2 SYGVKD, per germline. The CDR3 is 13 residues long. The CDR3: CAIATGTDYGYTF. Here the CDR3 DNA reads TGTGCCATCGCGACAGGGACCGACTATGGCTACACCTTC.

CDR3 in amino acids: CASSKGGGFGYEQYF. In nucleotides, the CDR3 is TGTGCCAGCAGCAAAGGGGGGGGTTTCGGGTACGAGCAGTACTTC. The V gene is TRBV21-1, the J gene TRBJ2-7; the D call in the table, TRBD2, was not verified against the DNA. TRBV21-1 counts as a pseudogene. The length of the CDR3 is 15 residues.

The chain recombines TRBV5-6 with TRBJ1-4; D gene uncertain. Trimming stripped 5 bases from V and 8 bases from J, with 13 bases between. This CDR3 is built from 13 residues. Germline V gene lookup returns CDR1 SGHDT and CDR2 YYEEEE. The CDR3 nucleotides read TGTGCCAGCAGTCGCGGGCCGGGGGAAAAACTGTTTTTT. Translation: CASSRGPGEKLFF. The whole variable domain, remainder taken from reference TRBV5-6 and TRBJ1-4, is DAGVTQSPTHLIKTRGQQVTLRCSPKSGHDTVSWYQQALGQGPQFIFQYYEEEERQRGNFPDRFSGHQFPNYSSELNVNALLLGDSALYLCASSRGPGEKLFFGSGTQLSVL.

The V gene is TRBV7-9, the J gene TRBJ2-5; 15 positions agree with TRBD2. Trimming took 4 bases from V and 4 from J; bases not matched to a gene: 4. The CDR3 is 16 amino acids. Germline-derived CDR1 and CDR2 are SEHNR and FQNEAQ (reference sequence). This CDR3 reads CASSSGLAGGRETQYF. The CDR3 nucleotides read TGTGCCAGCAGCTCTGGACTAGCGGGAGGGAGAGAGACCCAGTACTTC. Together with reference TRBV7-9 and TRBJ2-5, the CDR3 gives the full variable domain: DTGVSQNPRHKITKRGQNVTFRCDPISEHNRLYWYRQTLGQGPEFLTYFQNEAQLEKSRLLSDRFSAERPKGSFSTLEIQRTEQGDSAMYLCASSSGLAGGRETQYFGPGTRLLVL.

The V and J genes are TRBV19 and TRBJ2-1, with 9 bases fitting TRBD2. Losses at the gene ends were 5 bases for V and 8 bases for J; bases not matched to a gene: 10. The CDR3 is 15 residues long. Per germline, CDR1 LNHDA and CDR2 SQIVND (reference sequence). The CDR3 nucleotides read TGTGCCAGTAGTTTAAGCGCGGGAGGGAGGCATGAGCAGTTCTTC. Residues: CASSLSAGGRHEQFF.

This chain connects TRBV5-1 to TRBJ1-2; TRBD1 matches at 10 bases. There are 14 residues in the CDR3. After removal of 0 bases from V and 8 bases from J, the junction contained 4 bases not matched to a gene. Germline V gene lookup returns CDR1 SGHRS and CDR2 YFSETQ. The CDR3 nucleotides are TGCGCCAGCAGCTTGGGGGACAGGGGAAACGGCTACACCTTC. Translation: CASSLGDRGNGYTF.

This clone showed up just once. V and J are TRBV7-2 and TRBJ2-7; D is uncertain. The CDR3 extends over 12 amino acids. Trimming took off 6 bases at V and 3 bases at J, with 9 bases between the two ends. Germline assignment: CDR1 SGHTA and CDR2 FQGNSA. Here the CDR3 reads CASSPVLYEQYF. DNA for the CDR3: TGTGCCAGCAGTCCAGTCCTCTACGAGCAGTACTTC.

The chain links TRBV10-2 to TRBJ1-5; 8 nucleotides agree with TRBD1. In germline, CDR1 is WSHSY, CDR2 SAAADI. The CDR3 runs 15 residues. Trimming at V came to 4 bases and at J to 3 bases, leaving 5 bases not matched to a gene. DNA for the CDR3: TGCGCCAGCAGTGTGGGGACAGGTTCCAATCAGCCCCAGCATTTT. It yields the protein CASSVGTGSNQPQHF.

In DNA, the CDR3 is TGTGCCAGCAGGATTGGAAGCGGTACGCAGTATTTT. Translating it yields CASRIGSGTQYF. The rearrangement uses TRBV7-9 and TRBJ2-3; D perhaps matches TRBD2 (5 bases). V lost 6 bases and J lost 8, with 12 bases in between. Germline assignment: CDR1 SEHNR and CDR2 FQNEAQ (reference sequence). The CDR3 sequence is 12 residues long.

This sequence joins TRBV7-3 and TRBJ2-3; D unclear. V was cut by 3 bases and J by 0 bases, with 7 bases left in between. The germline gives CDR1 SGHTA, CDR2 FQGTGA. The CDR3 covers 14 residues. The CDR3, as DNA: TGTGCCAGCAGCTTTGGCGGCAGCACAGATACGCAGTATTTT. The encoded protein is CASSFGGSTDTQYF.

The chain links TRBV25-1 to TRBJ2-4; D is possibly TRBD2 (6 bases). The CDR3 spans 15 residues. CDR1 is MGHDK, CDR2 SYGVNS, per germline. With 6 bases removed from V and 6 bases from J, the gap between germline ends came to 18 bases. CDR3 nucleotide sequence: TGTGCCAGCAGCCCAATCGGAGGGATCGGAAACATTCAGTACTTC. It codes for CASSPIGGIGNIQYF.

The rearrangement links TRBV10-2 to TRBJ2-5, with TRBD1 as a possible D gene (5 bases). The CDR3 loop spans 14 amino acids. V was trimmed by 0 bases and J by 9 bases, leaving 14 bases between them. In germline, CDR1 is WSHSY, CDR2 SAAADI. CDR3 amino acids: CASSESLGLGAQYF. In DNA form, the CDR3 reads TGCGCCAGCAGTGAGTCCCTGGGGTTAGGGGCCCAGTACTTC.

The chain uses TRBV7-2 and TRBJ2-4, with D maybe TRBD2 (6 bases). From germline, CDR1 is SGHTA and CDR2 FQGNSA. V lost 5 bases and J 8 bases, leaving 19 bases between the germline ends. The CDR3 is made up of 15 amino acids. CDR3 sequence reads: CASSGTGARGDIQYF. CDR3 DNA sequence: TGTGCCAGCAGCGGGACCGGGGCCCGCGGGGACATTCAGTACTTC.

V usage is TRBV7-2 and J usage is TRBJ1-2; D gene ambiguous. CDR3 length equals 14 residues. The V end was cut by 5 bases, the J end by 8 bases, with 18 bases between. Per germline, CDR1 SGHTA and CDR2 FQGNSA. The CDR3 DNA reads as TGTGCCAGCAGCCTCGGACCGGACTCGGGGGGCTACACCTTC. This codes for CASSLGPDSGGYTF.

This chain uses TRBV19 with TRBJ1-5; TRBD1 is a possible D gene (5 bases). Trimming pared 5 bases from V and 0 bases from J, leaving 11 bases between. CDR3 length: 15 residues. The germline V gene has CDR1 LNHDA and CDR2 SQIVND (reference sequence). For the CDR3, the DNA is TGTGCCAGTAGTGCCAGGGTTCTTAGCAATCAGCCCCAGCATTTT. Amino acids: CASSARVLSNQPQHF.

Points on this clone: Other DNA sequences of this sample code for an identical CDR3. V and J are TRBV6-5 and TRBJ2-5, with D possibly matching TRBD1 (6 bases). Deletions cut 2 bases from V and 5 bases from J, with 12 bases between. Germline V CDR1 and CDR2: MNHEY, SVGAGI. This CDR3 is 14 amino acids long. CDR3 in amino acids: CASSYGTGRETQYF. In nucleotides, the CDR3 is TGTGCCAGCAGTTACGGAACAGGGCGGGAGACCCAGTACTTC.

The chain has TRBV7-2 and TRBJ2-1, with 7 bases identical to TRBD1. V dropped 4 bases and J dropped 8; count of bases not matched to a gene: 11. Germline CDR1 and CDR2: SGHTA and FQGNSA. The CDR3 is 15 residues long. For the CDR3, the DNA is TGTGCCAGCAGCTATGGGGACAGTCGATCGGATGAGCAGTTCTTC. Translated: CASSYGDSRSDEQFF.

This chain connects TRBV11-2 to TRBJ1-3; D remains ambiguous. CDR3 length: 15 amino acids. V lost 1 base and J 0 bases, leaving 7 bases between the germline ends. Germline V gene data show CDR1 as SGHAT and CDR2 as FQNNGV. The CDR3 here is CASSLGSSSGNTIYF. Written as DNA, the CDR3 is TGTGCCAGCAGCTTAGGGTCGAGCTCTGGAAACACCATATATTTT. The whole variable domain, filled in from reference TRBV11-2 and TRBJ1-3, reads EAGVAQSPRYKIIEKRQSVAFWCNPISGHATLYWYQQILGQGPKLLIQFQNNGVVDDSQLPKDRFSAERLKGVDSTLKIQPAKLEDSAVYLCASSLGSSSGNTIYFGEGSWLTVV.

V and J are TRBV27 and TRBJ2-3; tentative D call: TRBD2 (6 bases). V gave up 5 bases and J gave up 1 base, with 16 bases separating them. This CDR3 is 16 amino acids long. CDR1 and CDR2 (germline): MNHEY, SMNVEV (reference sequence). Here the CDR3 DNA reads TGTGCCAGCAGTCCCCTTCGACTAGTAGGCACAGATACGCAGTATTTT. As protein: CASSPLRLVGTDTQYF.

The chain has TRBV3-1 (or the pseudogene TRBV3-2) and TRBJ1-3; D not certain. Trimming stripped 1 base from V and 9 bases from J, with 13 bases between. Germline assignment: CDR1 LGHDT and CDR2 YNNKEL (reference sequence). This CDR3 has 14 amino acids. CDR3 DNA sequence: TGTGCCAGCAGCCAAGGGGAGGGAAGTGGCACCATATATTTT. Translation gives CASSQGEGSGTIYF.

J is TRBJ2-2 and V is TRBV19, with 7 bases fitting TRBD1. The germline V gene encodes CDR1 LNHDA and CDR2 SQIVND (reference sequence). The CDR3 is 15 amino acids. J gave up 2 bases and V 6 bases, and 6 bases lay outside the gene matches. The CDR3 DNA reads TGTGCCAGTAGAACCACAGGGGCCAACACCGGGGAGCTGTTTTTT. It is translated as CASRTTGANTGELFF.

V gene TRBV12-3 or TRBV12-4 combines with J gene TRBJ2-5, with unresolved D. Deletions cut 1 base from V and 5 bases from J, with 8 bases between. The CDR3 totals 13 residues. CDR3 DNA: TGTGCCAGCAGTTTAGACTCCCGGGAGACCCAGTACTTC. Translating it yields CASSLDSRETQYF.

The chain is built from TRBV30 and TRBJ2-1, with 7 positions matching TRBD2. Germline V lookup: CDR1 GTSNPN, CDR2 SVGIG (reference sequence). After removal of 2 bases from V and 5 bases from J, the junction contained 6 bases not matched to a gene. This CDR3 comprises 14 residues. The CDR3 is CAWSRGTTNNEQFF. The DNA for the CDR3 is TGTGCCTGGAGTAGAGGGACTACCAACAATGAGCAGTTCTTC.

This chain connects TRBV9 to TRBJ1-1; no definite D call. Germline values: CDR1 SGDLS, CDR2 YYNGEE. V shed 0 bases and J shed 0 bases, with 9 bases lying between them. There are 15 residues in the CDR3. DNA for the CDR3: TGTGCCAGCAGCGTAGGGTCAGGATTGAACACTGAAGCTTTCTTT. The encoded protein is CASSVGSGLNTEAFF.